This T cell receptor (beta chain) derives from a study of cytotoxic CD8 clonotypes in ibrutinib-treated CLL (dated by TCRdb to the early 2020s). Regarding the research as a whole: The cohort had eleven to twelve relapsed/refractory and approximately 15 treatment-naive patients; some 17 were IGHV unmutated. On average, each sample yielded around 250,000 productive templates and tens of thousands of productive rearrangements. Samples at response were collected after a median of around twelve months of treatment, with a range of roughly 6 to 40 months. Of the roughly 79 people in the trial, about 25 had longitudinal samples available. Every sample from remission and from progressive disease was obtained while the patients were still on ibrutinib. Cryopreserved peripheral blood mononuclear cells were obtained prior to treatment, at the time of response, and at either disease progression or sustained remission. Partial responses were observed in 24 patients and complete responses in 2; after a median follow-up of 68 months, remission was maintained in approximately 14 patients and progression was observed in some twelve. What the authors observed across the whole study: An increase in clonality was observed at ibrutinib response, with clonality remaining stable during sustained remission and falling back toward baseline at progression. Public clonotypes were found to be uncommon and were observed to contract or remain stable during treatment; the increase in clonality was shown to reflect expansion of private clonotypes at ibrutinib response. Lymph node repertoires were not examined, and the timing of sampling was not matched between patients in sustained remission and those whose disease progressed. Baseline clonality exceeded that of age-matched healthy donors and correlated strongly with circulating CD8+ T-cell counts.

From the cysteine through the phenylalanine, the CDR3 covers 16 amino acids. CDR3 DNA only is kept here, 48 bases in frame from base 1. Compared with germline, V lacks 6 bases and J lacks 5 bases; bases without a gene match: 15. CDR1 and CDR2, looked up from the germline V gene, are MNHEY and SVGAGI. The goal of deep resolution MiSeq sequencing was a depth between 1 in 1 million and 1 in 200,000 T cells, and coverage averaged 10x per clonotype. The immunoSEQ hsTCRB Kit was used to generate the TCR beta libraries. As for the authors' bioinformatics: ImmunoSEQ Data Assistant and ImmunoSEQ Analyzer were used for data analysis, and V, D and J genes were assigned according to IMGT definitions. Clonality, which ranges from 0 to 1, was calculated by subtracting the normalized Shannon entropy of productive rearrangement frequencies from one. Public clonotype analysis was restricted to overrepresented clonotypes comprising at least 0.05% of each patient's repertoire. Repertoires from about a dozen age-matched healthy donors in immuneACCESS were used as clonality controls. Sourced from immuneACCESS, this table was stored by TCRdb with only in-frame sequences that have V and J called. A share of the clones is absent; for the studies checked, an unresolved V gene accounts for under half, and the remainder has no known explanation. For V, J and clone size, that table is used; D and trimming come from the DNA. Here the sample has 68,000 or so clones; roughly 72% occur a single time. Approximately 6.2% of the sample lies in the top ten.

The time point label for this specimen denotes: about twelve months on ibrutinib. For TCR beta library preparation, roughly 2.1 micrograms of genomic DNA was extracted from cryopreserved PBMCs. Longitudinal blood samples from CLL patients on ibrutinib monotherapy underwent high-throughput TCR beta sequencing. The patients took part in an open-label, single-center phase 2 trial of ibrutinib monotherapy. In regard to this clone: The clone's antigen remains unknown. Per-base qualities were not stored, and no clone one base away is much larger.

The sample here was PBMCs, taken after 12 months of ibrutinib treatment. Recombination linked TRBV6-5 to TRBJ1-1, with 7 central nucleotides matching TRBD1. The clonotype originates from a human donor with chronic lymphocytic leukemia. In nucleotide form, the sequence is TGTGCCAGCAGGTACAGCCCCTGGGACAGTGTTACTGAAGCTTTCTTT. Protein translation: CASRYSPWDSVTEAFF.